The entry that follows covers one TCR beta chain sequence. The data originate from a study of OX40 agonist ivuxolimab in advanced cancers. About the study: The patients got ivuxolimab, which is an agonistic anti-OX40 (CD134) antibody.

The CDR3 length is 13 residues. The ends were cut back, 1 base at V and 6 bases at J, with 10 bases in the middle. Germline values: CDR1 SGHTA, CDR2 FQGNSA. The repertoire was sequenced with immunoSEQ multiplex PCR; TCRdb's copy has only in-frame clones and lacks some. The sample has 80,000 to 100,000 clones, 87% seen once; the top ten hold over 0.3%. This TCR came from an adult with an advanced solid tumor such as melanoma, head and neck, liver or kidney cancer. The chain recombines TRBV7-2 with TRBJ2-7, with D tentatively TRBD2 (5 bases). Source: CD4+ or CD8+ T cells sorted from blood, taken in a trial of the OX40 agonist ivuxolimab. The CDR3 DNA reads TGTGCCAGCAGCTTAGTCGAGGGTGGCGAGCAGTACTTC. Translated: CASSLVEGGEQYF.